These 11 T cell receptor beta chains were sequenced from one sample in a study of blood T cell repertoires in COVID-19. Sequencing was performed with immunoSEQ multiplex PCR; in TCRdb, only in-frame clones are kept and a portion is missing. This table holds approximately 100,000 clones, 80% to 90% found once. Sample: peripheral blood. Receptors were obtained from a human donor in a cohort sampled during active COVID-19.

This chain uses TRBV12-5 with TRBJ2-5; D might be TRBD1 (7 bases). The length of the CDR3 is 15 residues. Trimming took 6 bases from V and 9 from J, leaving 23 bases between them. Per the germline V gene, CDR1 is LGHNT and CDR2 is FRNRAP. The CDR3 DNA reads as TGTGCTAGTGGGAGATCAGGGGGGACAGTAGGTGCCCAGTACTTC. It encodes CASGRSGGTVGAQYF. Full variable domain (remainder filled in from reference TRBV12-5 and TRBJ2-5): DARVTQTPRHKVTEMGQEVTMRCQPILGHNTVFWYRQTMMQGLELLAYFRNRAPLDDSGMPKDRFSAEMPDATLATLKIQPSEPRDSAVYFCASGRSGGTVGAQYFGPGTRLLVL.

V and J are TRBV27 and TRBJ2-5; possibly TRBD2 for D (7 bases). The length of the CDR3 is 15 residues. CDR1 and CDR2 (germline): MNHEY, SMNVEV (reference sequence). The germline V and J ends were trimmed by 3 bases and 4 bases, with 15 bases remaining between them. The DNA for the CDR3 is TGTGCCAGCAGTTTGGGGGGGGGCCGGGGAGAGACCCAGTACTTC. Translation: CASSLGGGRGETQYF.

The chain recombines TRBV12-3 or TRBV12-4 with TRBJ1-1; D not resolved. Trimming removed 10 bases from V and 4 bases from J, with 13 bases in between. CDR3 size: 12 residues. The CDR3 loop reads CATSPGITEAFF. DNA of the CDR3: TGTGCCACCTCACCGGGGATCACTGAAGCTTTCTTT.

The chain links TRBV7-9 to TRBJ2-1, with 15 bases identical to TRBD2. This CDR3 region has 19 residues. V was clipped by 2 bases and J by 6 bases; unmatched bases: 11. Germline V gene data show CDR1 as SEHNR and CDR2 as FQNEAQ (reference sequence). The CDR3 DNA follows: TGTGCCAGCAGCTTAAGACGGACTAGCGGGGGGGCTTTATCCAATGAGCAGTTCTTC. The encoded protein is CASSLRRTSGGALSNEQFF.

Here the CDR3 reads CASSRGTAINYGYTF. CDR3 sequence (DNA): TGTGCCAGCAGCCGAGGGACAGCGATTAACTATGGCTACACCTTC. The chain joins TRBV7-9 to TRBJ1-2; TRBD1 matches at 7 bases. J was trimmed by 1 base and V by 5 bases; bases with no gene match: 7. Germline V lookup: CDR1 SEHNR, CDR2 FQNEAQ (reference sequence). The CDR3 has 15 amino acids.

V usage is TRBV18 and J usage is TRBJ2-3, with 9 nucleotides matching TRBD2. Germline CDR1 reads KGHSH; CDR2 reads LQKENI. Unmatched junction bases numbered 6, after V lost 6 bases and J lost 5 bases. The CDR3 length is 14 residues. Here the CDR3 DNA reads TGTGCCAGCTCCCTGGTAGCGGGAGAAGATACGCAGTATTTT. It encodes CASSLVAGEDTQYF.

This chain joins TRBV5-6 and TRBJ1-2; possibly TRBD1 for D (5 bases). There are 13 residues in the CDR3. V lost 5 bases and J lost 5, with 13 bases in between. The germline V gene encodes CDR1 SGHDT and CDR2 YYEEEE. The CDR3 loop is CASSPGLTYGYTF. CDR3 coding DNA: TGTGCCAGCAGTCCGGGACTTACGTATGGCTACACCTTC.

This clone was observed a handful of times. The V and J genes are TRBV6-5 and TRBJ1-6, with TRBD1 matching over 7 bases. V was clipped by 8 bases and J by 9 bases; unmatched bases: 10. The CDR3 totals 14 residues. Germline assignment: CDR1 MNHEY and CDR2 SVGAGI. This CDR3 is CASGRQGHSSPLHF. The CDR3, as DNA: TGTGCCAGCGGGAGACAGGGCCATAGTTCACCCCTCCACTTT.

The CDR3 DNA follows: TGTGCCAGCAGTTCCCAGGCGAGGGGCGGGGGGGAAGAGACCCAGTACTTC. Translated, it gives CASSSQARGGGEETQYF. The chain joins TRBV28 to TRBJ2-5, with 9 bases lining up with TRBD2. J lost 3 bases, V lost 4 bases, and 12 bases had no gene match. Germline lookup yields CDR1 MDHEN and CDR2 SYDVKM. This CDR3 spans 17 amino acids.

The chain couples TRBV6-2 or TRBV6-3 to TRBJ2-3; a weak D match, TRBD1 (6 bases). V gave up 6 bases and J gave up 5 bases, with 15 bases separating them. Per germline, CDR1 MNHEY and CDR2 SVGEGT. The CDR3 spans 14 residues. This CDR3 reads CASRYRDTIDTQYF. The CDR3 nucleotides are TGTGCCAGCAGATACCGGGACACTATAGATACGCAGTATTTT.

This clone was seen a few times. The chain couples TRBV6-1 to TRBJ1-1; 7 bases agree with TRBD1. This CDR3 has 14 amino acids. V was pared by 3 bases and J by 6 bases, with 7 bases of the junction left unmatched. The germline gives CDR1 MNHNS, CDR2 SASEGT. CDR3 sequence (DNA): TGTGCCAGCAGTGACAGGGGGAAGAGCGCTGAAGCTTTCTTT. Protein product: CASSDRGKSAEAFF.